One and the same sample provided the 17 T cell receptor beta chains below, sequenced in a study of cytomegalovirus exposure and HLA in healthy donors. PCR employed 60 Vbeta and 13 Jbeta primers. The repertoire was sequenced with immunoSEQ multiplex PCR; TCRdb's copy has only in-frame clones and lacks some. The data hold roughly 92,000 clones, with about 80% observed a single time. Sequencing used PBMCs. The receptors shown here come from a middle-aged man in good health and CMV-seropositive.

The chain carries TRBV4-1 and TRBJ1-1; 9 bases map to TRBD1. The V segment lost 4 bases and the J segment 3 bases; nucleotides outside the gene matches: 6. This CDR3 is built from 15 residues. Germline V CDR1 and CDR2: MGHRA, YSYEKL. CDR3 residues: CASSPSRDRDTEAFF. CDR3 DNA: TGCGCCAGCAGCCCCAGTAGGGACAGGGACACTGAAGCTTTCTTT.

This clone was recorded only once. The CDR3 nucleotides are TGCGCCAGCAGCTTAAGGGGCGCAGGACTAGCGGGAGATGTTGAGCAGTTCTTC. This sequence encodes CASSLRGAGLAGDVEQFF. This chain uses TRBV5-1 with TRBJ2-1, with 13 nucleotides matching TRBD2. The CDR3 runs 18 residues. Germline lookup yields CDR1 SGHRS and CDR2 YFSETQ. The junction had 14 bases not matched to a gene; V was cut back by 2 bases and J by 9 bases.

This chain uses TRBV9 with TRBJ2-2, with a tentative D call TRBD2 (5 bases). Deletions cut 2 bases from V and 7 bases from J, with 15 bases between. The germline V gene encodes CDR1 SGDLS and CDR2 YYNGEE. This CDR3 region has 15 residues. Here the CDR3 reads CASSVSGLVVGELFF. CDR3 in DNA: TGTGCCAGCAGCGTGAGCGGCCTAGTTGTCGGGGAGCTGTTTTTT.

This clone appeared a single time. This chain joins TRBV2 and TRBJ2-2; TRBD2 matches 7 bases. Germline CDR1 reads SNHLY; CDR2 reads FYNNEI. V lost 1 base and J lost 5; bases outside the gene matches: 4. This CDR3 spans 15 amino acids. DNA of the CDR3: TGTGCCAGCAGTGAAGAGGGGAGGGGTACCGGGGAGCTGTTTTTT. Protein product: CASSEEGRGTGELFF.

This clone has more than one count but fewer than ten. The J gene is TRBJ2-1, the V gene TRBV4-2, with TRBD2 matching over 9 bases. The J segment lost 7 bases and the V segment lost 1 base, leaving 8 bases of the junction unmatched. The CDR3 runs 16 residues. Germline V gene lookup returns CDR1 LGHNA and CDR2 YNFKEQ. The CDR3 spells CASSQVAGGDWNEQFF. As DNA, the CDR3 is TGTGCCAGCAGCCAAGTCGCGGGAGGGGATTGGAATGAGCAGTTCTTC.

The chain joins TRBV6-1 to TRBJ2-1, with 10 bases lining up with TRBD2. The CDR3 spans 18 residues. V shed 4 bases, J shed 7 bases, and the junction held 16 bases outside the gene matches. The germline V gene has CDR1 MNHNS and CDR2 SASEGT. The CDR3 DNA is TGTGCCAGCAGTGCGGACAGGGTAGGACTAGCGGTTGGAAATGAGCAGTTCTTC. It codes for CASSADRVGLAVGNEQFF.

The chain combines TRBV30 with TRBJ2-1; tentative D call: TRBD2 (5 bases). Trimming removed 0 bases from V and 8 bases from J, with 11 bases in between. The CDR3 has 13 amino acids. Per the germline V gene, CDR1 is GTSNPN and CDR2 is SVGIG (reference sequence). The CDR3 nucleotides are TGTGCCTGGAGTGTTCTCGGGAATTATGAGCAGTTCTTC. It is translated as CAWSVLGNYEQFF.

This clone was seen once. The V and J genes are TRBV7-9 and TRBJ2-1; maybe TRBD2 (6 bases). Trimming pared 8 bases from V and 5 bases from J, leaving 16 bases between. The length of the CDR3 is 14 residues. Germline V gives CDR1 SEHNR, CDR2 FQNEAQ (reference sequence). This CDR3 is CASWGRLTDNEQFF. The CDR3 DNA sequence: TGTGCCAGCTGGGGGAGGCTCACGGACAATGAGCAGTTCTTC.

V gene TRBV18 combines with J gene TRBJ1-6, with 10 bases matching TRBD1. The CDR3 has 17 residues. V shed 1 base, J shed 10 bases, and the junction held 10 bases outside the gene matches. Germline CDR1 and CDR2: KGHSH and LQKENI. CDR3 region: CASSPQVPGQGRSPLHF. CDR3 DNA: TGTGCCAGCTCACCACAAGTCCCGGGACAGGGGCGGTCACCCCTCCACTTT.

The chain joins TRBV5-1 to TRBJ2-3, with 7 bases matching TRBD2. The CDR3 extends over 15 amino acids. V shed 4 bases, J shed 2 bases, and the junction held 7 bases outside the gene matches. The germline V gene has CDR1 SGHRS and CDR2 YFSETQ. For the CDR3, the DNA is TGCGCCAGCAGCAAGTTAGCGGGCCCCACAGATACGCAGTATTTT. This sequence encodes CASSKLAGPTDTQYF.

This rearrangement joins TRBV9 to TRBJ2-5; 9 bases map to TRBD2. The J call may be wrong; the DNA end is better matched by TRBJ2-7. Germline CDR1 is SGDLS and CDR2 is YYNGEE. The CDR3 has 14 amino acids. This CDR3 reads CASSVRAGGYEQYF. DNA of the CDR3: TGTGCCAGCAGCGTTCGAGCGGGAGGCTACGAGCAGTACTTC.

The chain employs TRBV11-2 and TRBJ2-3, with D possibly being TRBD2 (5 bases). Trimming cost V 6 bases and J 6 bases, with 10 bases left between them. This CDR3 comprises 12 residues. Germline lookup yields CDR1 SGHAT and CDR2 FQNNGV. The CDR3 sequence: CASSLPGDTQYF. Written as DNA, the CDR3 is TGTGCCAGCAGTTTACCGGGGGATACGCAGTATTTT.

In its sample, this clone was seen once. The rearrangement joins TRBV30 to TRBJ2-3; D is unclear. The germline V gene encodes CDR1 GTSNPN and CDR2 SVGIG (reference sequence). The CDR3 loop spans 13 amino acids. Trimming removed 4 bases from V and 4 bases from J, with 12 bases in between. The CDR3 bases are TGTGCCTGGAAAGCCCCAAATCCAGATACGCAGTATTTT. It encodes CAWKAPNPDTQYF.

The chain recombines TRBV7-9 with TRBJ2-1; D is ambiguous. Germline assignment: CDR1 SEHNR and CDR2 FQNEAQ (reference sequence). CDR3 length: 12 residues. V was clipped by 0 bases and J by 10 bases, with 7 bases between them. The CDR3 DNA sequence: TGTGCCAGCAGCTTAGCTCCTAGGGAGCAGTTCTTC. This codes for CASSLAPREQFF.

J is TRBJ2-2 and V is TRBV7-6, with D perhaps TRBD1 (5 bases). The CDR3 spans 14 residues. Trimming took off 1 base at V and 5 bases at J, with 8 bases between the two ends. The germline gives CDR1 SGHVS, CDR2 FNYEAQ. The CDR3 here is CASSLGQGTGELFF. The CDR3 coding sequence is TGTGCCAGCAGCTTAGGCCAGGGAACCGGGGAGCTGTTTTTT.

This clone showed up just a few times. The chain is built from TRBV7-6 and TRBJ1-1; unclear D gene. This CDR3 is 12 amino acids long. CDR1 and CDR2 (germline): SGHVS, FNYEAQ. Between the trimmed V and J ends, which lost 4 bases and 3 bases, there was a span of 6 bases. The chain's CDR3 is CASSSTDTEAFF. In DNA form, the CDR3 reads TGTGCCAGCAGCTCCACAGACACTGAAGCTTTCTTT.

The chain uses TRBV5-4 and TRBJ2-3; the D gene is possibly TRBD2 (5 bases). Germline assignment: CDR1 SGHNT and CDR2 YYREEE (reference sequence). Between the trimmed V and J ends, which lost 4 bases and 6 bases, there was a span of 15 bases. This CDR3 region has 14 residues. The CDR3 nucleotides are TGTGCCAGCAGCCCGGGATCCCCTGGGGATACGCAGTATTTT. It is translated as CASSPGSPGDTQYF.